These 26 T cell receptor beta chains were sequenced from one sample in a study of Ad26.COV2.S vaccination and SARS-CoV-2 variants. Profiling relied on immunoSEQ multiplex PCR, and the TCRdb table lists in-frame clones only, not all of them. The sample has about 380,000 clones, 80% to 90% seen once; the top ten hold 7.4%. As for treatment: around 19 received Ad26.COV2.S at low or high dose, single or two shots; roughly five received placebo; per-sample allocation not given. Vaccine and placebo recipients were sampled on day 63 after the first injection. The sequenced sample was peripheral blood, obtained in a trial of Ad26.COV2.S vaccine versus placebo. The receptors shown here come from a person aged 18-65 years who received the Ad26.COV2.S COVID-19 vaccine or a placebo.

The chain recombines TRBV4-1 with TRBJ2-2, with TRBD2 matching over 7 bases. Germline V gives CDR1 MGHRA, CDR2 YSYEKL. Losses at the gene ends were 2 bases for V and 7 bases for J; bases not matched to a gene: 4. The CDR3 is 14 amino acids. The CDR3 nucleotides are TGCGCCAGCAGCCAACCTCTAGCGGTCGGGGAGCTGTTTTTT. It is translated as CASSQPLAVGELFF.

Notes on this clone: This may be a read error: a much more frequent sequence differs by one nucleotide. The identical CDR3 is also encoded by other nucleotide sequences in the sample. This chain uses TRBV7-9 with TRBJ1-2, with a weak D call TRBD1 (5 bases). V lost 3 bases and J 0 bases, leaving 5 bases between the germline ends. Germline CDR1 and CDR2: SEHNR and FQNEAQ (reference sequence). The CDR3 loop spans 13 amino acids. The CDR3 DNA follows: TGTGCCAGCAGCTTGGGGCCTAACTATGGCTACACCTTC. Translated: CASSLGPNYGYTF.

The chain links TRBV5-1 to TRBJ1-1, with D hard to call. The CDR3 extends over 13 amino acids. Germline CDR1 SGHRS, CDR2 YFSETQ. V lost 2 bases and J 4 bases, leaving 9 bases between the germline ends. The CDR3 DNA reads TGCGCCAGCAGCTTTGTAGGGTCCACTGAAGCTTTCTTT. Translating gives CASSFVGSTEAFF.

V and J are TRBV4-3 and TRBJ1-5, with TRBD1 matching over 9 bases. Germline V lookup: CDR1 LGHNA, CDR2 YSLEER. Trimming removed 4 bases from V and 4 bases from J; junction bases left unmatched: 5. This CDR3 has 15 amino acids. CDR3 residues: CASSPGQGLNQPQHF. In DNA form, the CDR3 reads TGCGCCAGCAGCCCCGGACAGGGGTTGAATCAGCCCCAGCATTTT.

The chain combines TRBV2 with TRBJ1-4; TRBD1 matches at 11 bases. V lost 5 bases to trimming and J lost 3 bases; unmatched junction nucleotides: 8. CDR1 SNHLY and CDR2 FYNNEI come from the germline V gene. The CDR3 sequence is 17 residues long. The CDR3 region is CASSSRTGGAPNEKLFF. CDR3 DNA: TGTGCCAGCAGTAGCCGGACAGGGGGCGCGCCTAATGAAAAACTGTTTTTT. Combining the CDR3 with reference TRBV2 and TRBJ1-4 gives the whole variable domain EPEVTQTPSHQVTQMGQEVILRCVPISNHLYFYWYRQILGQKVEFLVSFYNNEISEKSEIFDDQFSVERPDGSNFTLKIRSTKLEDSAMYFCASSSRTGGAPNEKLFFGSGTQLSVL.

This clone was seen only a few times. The chain joins TRBV5-1 to TRBJ2-2, with TRBD1 as a possible D gene (6 bases). The CDR3 runs 13 residues. The V end was cut by 2 bases, the J end by 7 bases, with 9 bases between. Germline CDR1 SGHRS, CDR2 YFSETQ. CDR3 residues: CASSFGTSGELFF. The CDR3 DNA sequence: TGCGCCAGCAGCTTCGGGACAAGCGGGGAGCTGTTTTTT.

The chain combines TRBV9 with TRBJ1-1; perhaps TRBD1 as D (6 bases). Trimming left V 3 bases short and J 4 bases short, with 22 bases between. Germline assignment: CDR1 SGDLS and CDR2 YYNGEE. The CDR3 covers 17 residues. CDR3 DNA: TGTGCCAGCAGCGACGGGGACACCTCCTACGGGGCCACTGAAGCTTTCTTT. Translated: CASSDGDTSYGATEAFF.

The CDR3 region has the DNA TGTGCCTGGGCCCGTGGGACTGAAGCTTTCTTT. Protein: CAWARGTEAFF. The gene calls are TRBV30 and TRBJ1-1; D gene uncertain. The CDR3 has 11 residues. The germline V gene encodes CDR1 GTSNPN and CDR2 SVGIG (reference sequence). V dropped 5 bases and J dropped 5 bases, with 9 bases sitting between them.

This chain connects TRBV9 to TRBJ1-5; 10 bases are shared with TRBD1. Trimming cost V 0 bases and J 3 bases; bases outside gene matches: 3. CDR3 size: 16 residues. CDR1 SGDLS and CDR2 YYNGEE come from the germline V gene. The CDR3 sequence is CASSVGDRGDNQPQHF. The DNA of the CDR3 is TGTGCCAGCAGCGTAGGGGACAGGGGTGACAATCAGCCCCAGCATTTT.

In DNA, the CDR3 is TGTGCCAGCAGTGAGTACCTATATGGCTACACCTTC. Its protein product is CASSEYLYGYTF. The rearrangement uses TRBV2 and TRBJ1-2, with D hard to call. V shed 3 bases and J shed 5 bases, with 7 bases lying between them. Germline values: CDR1 SNHLY, CDR2 FYNNEI. The CDR3 runs 12 residues.

The genes are TRBV6-2 or TRBV6-3 and TRBJ2-7; unclear D gene. V gave up 3 bases and J gave up 3 bases, with 6 bases separating them. This CDR3 region has 12 residues. Germline lookup yields CDR1 MNHEY and CDR2 SVGEGT. The CDR3 is CASSYPDYEQYF. CDR3 in DNA: TGTGCCAGCAGTTATCCTGACTACGAGCAGTACTTC.

The chain has TRBV19 and TRBJ2-7; perhaps D is TRBD1 or TRBD2 (5 bases each). Germline CDR1 is LNHDA and CDR2 is SQIVND (reference sequence). The CDR3 is made up of 13 amino acids. The V end was cut by 6 bases, the J end by 1 base, with 10 bases between. CDR3 DNA: TGTGCCAGTAGCCCGGGACGGTCCTACGAGCAGTACTTC. It translates to CASSPGRSYEQYF.

This clone was found once. The chain has TRBV21-1 and TRBJ1-3. TRBV21-1 is a pseudogene segment. CDR3 size: 16 residues. CDR3 bases: TGTGCCAGCAGCATGGGGGACTTCCGAGGAGGAAACACCATATATTTT. Protein: CASSMGDFRGGNTIYF.

The genes are TRBV9 and TRBJ1-2; D gene ambiguous. V lost 0 bases and J 4 bases, leaving 13 bases between the germline ends. The CDR3 consists of 15 residues. Germline lookup yields CDR1 SGDLS and CDR2 YYNGEE. The CDR3 DNA reads as TGTGCCAGCAGCGTAGCTGGCCTGGGGAGCTATGGCTACACCTTC. Translated: CASSVAGLGSYGYTF. Together with reference TRBV9 and TRBJ1-2, the CDR3 gives the full variable domain: DSGVTQTPKHLITATGQRVTLRCSPRSGDLSVYWYQQSLDQGLQFLIQYYNGEERAKGNILERFSAQQFPDLHSELNLSSLELGDSALYFCASSVAGLGSYGYTFGSGTRLTVV.

This chain joins TRBV6-2 or TRBV6-3 and TRBJ1-1, with 7 bases lining up with TRBD1. This CDR3 is built from 14 residues. The germline gives CDR1 MNHEY, CDR2 SVGEGT. The junction had 6 bases not matched to a gene; V was cut back by 6 bases and J by 2 bases. The CDR3 DNA reads TGTGCCAGCAGCACAGGGGACGCTAACACTGAAGCTTTCTTT. Translating it yields CASSTGDANTEAFF.

The chain couples TRBV6-6 to TRBJ2-1; 8 bases align to TRBD1. This CDR3 is built from 14 residues. The germline gives CDR1 MNHNY, CDR2 SVGAGI (reference sequence). Germline trimming cut 9 bases from V and 5 bases from J; bases unmatched to any gene: 9. CDR3 sequence (DNA): TGTGCCAGTAGAACAGGGGGAATCGACAATGAGCAGTTCTTC. Its protein is CASRTGGIDNEQFF.

The rearrangement joins TRBV5-1 to TRBJ2-7; tentative D call: TRBD1 (6 bases). This CDR3 comprises 17 residues. Trimming shortened V by 4 bases and J by 0 bases, and 20 bases separated the two germline ends. The germline CDR1 and CDR2 sequences are SGHRS and YFSETQ. CDR3 residues: CASSTGHGWSGSYEQYF. As DNA, the CDR3 is TGCGCCAGCAGCACGGGACACGGCTGGTCGGGCTCCTACGAGCAGTACTTC.

The table lists this clone with a count of one. The chain employs TRBV16 and TRBJ1-2; 8 nucleotides line up with TRBD1. Unmatched junction bases numbered 7, after V lost 1 base and J lost 0 bases. The CDR3 covers 17 residues. From germline, CDR1 is KGHSY and CDR2 FQNENV. CDR3 nucleotide sequence: TGTGCCAGCAGCCAATGGGCAGGGGGCCCGTCTAACTATGGCTACACCTTC. It specifies CASSQWAGGPSNYGYTF.

The chain joins TRBV7-2 to TRBJ2-7, with TRBD2 matching 10 bases. Germline CDR1 SGHTA, CDR2 FQGNSA. The CDR3 covers 16 residues. The trim removed 3 bases at V and 0 bases at J, leaving 5 bases unmatched. In nucleotides, the CDR3 is TGTGCCAGCAGCTTTACTAGCGGGGTATTCTCCTACGAGCAGTACTTC. Amino acid sequence: CASSFTSGVFSYEQYF.

The rearrangement joins TRBV7-9 to TRBJ2-3; 11 nucleotides match TRBD2. Germline V gene sequence: CDR1 SEHNR, CDR2 FQNEAQ (reference sequence). The V segment lost 5 bases and the J segment 4 bases; nucleotides outside the gene matches: 2. There are 14 residues in the CDR3. The CDR3 protein is CASSTSGRPDTQYF. The CDR3 nucleotides read TGTGCCAGCAGCACTAGCGGGAGACCAGATACGCAGTATTTT.

This chain joins TRBV3-1 (or the pseudogene TRBV3-2) and TRBJ2-7, with D perhaps TRBD1 or TRBD2 (5 bases each). Germline V gives CDR1 LGHDT, CDR2 YNNKEL (reference sequence). Deletions cut 5 bases from V and 2 bases from J, with 22 bases between. This CDR3 region has 17 residues. The DNA for the CDR3 is TGTGCCAGCAGCGAGGGACGATCTGAAACCTTCGCCTACGAGCAGTACTTC. Encoded protein: CASSEGRSETFAYEQYF.

The chain joins TRBV30 to TRBJ2-3, with TRBD2 identical over 7 bases. This CDR3 spans 14 amino acids. J gave up 2 bases and V 8 bases, and 10 bases lay outside the gene matches. CDR1 and CDR2 (germline): GTSNPN, SVGIG (reference sequence). The CDR3 reads CARSTGGNTDTQYF. CDR3 in DNA: TGTGCCCGAAGTACGGGAGGAAACACAGATACGCAGTATTTT. Full variable domain (rest looked up from reference TRBV30 and TRBJ2-3): SQTIHQWPATLVQPVGSPLSLECTVEGTSNPNLYWYRQAAGRGLQLLFYSVGIGQISSEVPQNLSASRPQDRQFILSSKKLLLSDSGFYLCARSTGGNTDTQYFGPGTRLTVL.

The chain recombines TRBV20-1 with TRBJ2-4; D perhaps matches TRBD2 (5 bases). In germline, CDR1 is DFQATT, CDR2 SNEGSKA (reference sequence). The length of the CDR3 is 14 residues. V lost 3 bases and J lost 1, with 10 bases in between. In DNA, the CDR3 is TGCAGTGCTAGTCGGGGTACGGCCAAAAACATTCAGTACTTC. Translation: CSASRGTAKNIQYF.

CDR3: CASSRGGSGGYTF. The CDR3 DNA sequence: TGCGCCAGCAGCCGAGGGGGTAGTGGCGGCTACACCTTC. The chain carries TRBV5-1 and TRBJ1-2; perhaps TRBD1 as D (6 bases). Per the germline V gene, CDR1 is SGHRS and CDR2 is YFSETQ. The CDR3 spans 13 residues. V lost 4 bases and J lost 8, with 15 bases in between. The full variable domain, with the rest looked up from reference TRBV5-1 and TRBJ1-2, is KAGVTQTPRYLIKTRGQQVTLSCSPISGHRSVSWYQQTPGQGLQFLFEYFSETQRNKGNFPGRFSGRQFSNSRSEMNVSTLELGDSALYLCASSRGGSGGYTFGSGTRLTVV.

The gene calls are TRBV27 and TRBJ2-7; D is tentatively TRBD1 or TRBD2 (5 bases each). Looked up from germline, CDR1 is MNHEY and CDR2 is SMNVEV (reference sequence). The length of the CDR3 is 14 residues. Trimming cost V 2 bases and J 5 bases, with 13 bases left between them. CDR3 bases: TGTGCCAGCAGTTTACCGGGGCGGCCGGACGAGCAGTACTTC. This sequence encodes CASSLPGRPDEQYF.

V usage is TRBV5-5 and J usage is TRBJ2-7; 10 bases fit TRBD1. Looked up from germline, CDR1 is SGHKS and CDR2 is YYEKEE (reference sequence). V lost 4 bases, J lost 5 bases, and 9 bases stayed unmatched. The CDR3 covers 15 residues. The CDR3 spells CASSNFRDRGHEQYF. The CDR3 nucleotides read TGTGCCAGCAGCAACTTCCGGGACAGGGGCCACGAGCAGTACTTC.